These T cell receptor beta chains were read from a single sample in a study of regulatory T cells in long-lasting Graves disease. One entry per CDR3 protein results from TCRdb running MiXCR on the multiplex PCR reads. The sample yields 390,000 or so distinct CDR3 sequences, about 23% seen once. Sequenced here: peripheral blood mononuclear cells (PBMCs), sampled when the disease was refractory, from a patient treated with antithyroid drugs. Receptors were obtained from a woman aged 40 to 50 with Graves disease. Each CDR3 is given with its conserved first and last residue. Fields, in order: D gene, V gene, clone size, J gene, CDR3 DNA, CDR3 protein. The D gene is left open where the match is weak. The size field is filled for only some rows; it gives once, few, many or a size class.

>NA|TRBV28|few|TRBJ2-1
TGTGCCAGCAGTGGACTAGAGGGGGAAAATGAGCAGTTCTTC
CASSGLEGENEQFF
>TRBD2|TRBV30|NA|TRBJ2-7
TGTGCCTGGAGTGAAAGGGGACTAGCGGAGCGCTACGAGCAGTACTTC
CAWSERGLAERYEQYF
>TRBD2|TRBV6-1|many|TRBJ2-7
TGTGCCAGCAGTGAAGAAGCCTTTCCCGGGGGGAGATACGAGCAGTACTTC
CASSEEAFPGGRYEQYF
>NA|TRBV5-1|NA|TRBJ1-3
TGCGCCAGCAGCTTGGCCGGCTCAGCGTCTGGAAACACCATATATTTT
CASSLAGSASGNTIYF
>NA|TRBV10-3|few|TRBJ1-6
TGTGCCATCATGTCCGGATATAATTCACCCCTCCACTTT
CAIMSGYNSPLHF
>NA|TRBV7-8|many|TRBJ1-1
TGTGCCAGCAGCCAAAACCCGGGGAGCACTGAAGCTTTCTTT
CASSQNPGSTEAFF
>NA|TRBV2|many|TRBJ2-7
TGTGCCAGCAGTGAAGTAAGGAGGTTCGAGCAGTACTTC
CASSEVRRFEQYF
>TRBD2|TRBV6-1|few|TRBJ2-2
TGTGCCAGCAGAGGGACTAGCGTCCTATTCGGGGAGCTGTTTTTT
CASRGTSVLFGELFF
>TRBD2|TRBV27|many|TRBJ2-7
TGTGCCAGCAGTTCCTATAGCGGGAGCTCTGGCGAGCAGTACTTC
CASSSYSGSSGEQYF
>NA|TRBV20-1|few|TRBJ2-5
TGCAGTGCTAGAGTACAGGGCCCAGAGACCCAGTACTTC
CSARVQGPETQYF
>NA|TRBV27|many|TRBJ1-4
TGTGCCAGCAGTTTTGCCTTCGGTGAAAAACTGTTTTTT
CASSFAFGEKLFF
>NA|TRBV19|once|TRBJ1-5
TGTGCCAGTAGTATGGGGAGGGGGAATCAGCCCCAGCATTTT
CASSMGRGNQPQHF
>NA|TRBV20-1|many|TRBJ1-2
TGCAGTGCTAGAGAGCCCGGGACACCCTATGGCTACACCTTC
CSAREPGTPYGYTF
>NA|TRBV2|many|TRBJ2-4
TGTGCCAGCGGGTCAAGGAGAGGCTCGGCCAAAAACATTCAGTACTTC
CASGSRRGSAKNIQYF
>NA|TRBV19|few|TRBJ2-6
TGTGCCAGTTCCACAGGATCAGCTAGGGCCAACGTCCTGACTTTC
CASSTGSARANVLTF
>NA|TRBV20-1|many|TRBJ2-7
TGCAGTGCTGGGCCATTATATAGGCCTACCTACGAGCAGTACTTC
CSAGPLYRPTYEQYF
>TRBD1|TRBV30|NA|TRBJ2-7
TGTGCCTGGAGTCAAAATACAGGGGGCGAGCAGTACTTC
CAWSQNTGGEQYF
>NA|TRBV20-1|NA|TRBJ2-7
TGCAGTGCACCGAGGTACAGGGAGGGGGGCGAGCAGTACTTC
CSAPRYREGGEQYF
>TRBD1|TRBV12-3/TRBV12-4|many|TRBJ2-7
TGTGCCAGCAGCTTGGGGACAGCCTCCTACGAGCAGTACTTC
CASSLGTASYEQYF
>NA|TRBV3-1|once|TRBJ2-6
TGTGCCAGCAGGAGGTCCCAGGGGAGCTCTGGGGCCAACGTCCTGACTTTC
CASRRSQGSSGANVLTF